Each of the 9 T cell receptor beta chains below was sequenced from the same sample in a study of shared clonotypes between healthy human individuals. The data were produced by immunoSEQ multiplex PCR, yet TCRdb's version contains in-frame clones alone and is incomplete. The repertoire holds about 480,000 clones, with around 74% as singletons. Material for sequencing was PBMCs. The receptors come from a woman in her thirties or forties in good health. Some clones in this sample may be carry-over from other donors' samples.

This clone was seen repeatedly, ten times or more. The genes are TRBV30 and TRBJ1-1, with TRBD1 identical over 9 bases. The V segment lost 8 bases and the J segment 6 bases; nucleotides outside the gene matches: 10. The CDR3 is 13 amino acids. Germline V CDR1 and CDR2: GTSNPN, SVGIG (reference sequence). The CDR3 loop reads CARNAQGASEAFF. CDR3 nucleotide sequence: TGTGCCCGAAACGCACAGGGGGCGTCTGAAGCTTTCTTT.

This chain connects TRBV10-3 to TRBJ1-4, with unresolved D. V lost 5 bases, J lost 3 bases, and 7 bases lay in between. Germline V gives CDR1 ENHRY, CDR2 SYGVKD. This CDR3 comprises 13 residues. The CDR3 is CAISRRANEKLFF. Here the CDR3 DNA reads TGTGCCATCAGTAGGCGGGCTAATGAAAAACTGTTTTTT.

J is TRBJ2-1 and V is TRBV29-1; perhaps TRBD1 as D (5 bases). Trimming removed 6 bases at V and 0 bases at J, with 9 bases between. Per the germline V gene, CDR1 is SQVTM and CDR2 is ANQGSEA. The CDR3 is 13 residues long. CDR3 loop: CSVQASSYNEQFF. CDR3 nucleotides: TGCAGCGTACAGGCATCCTCCTACAATGAGCAGTTCTTC.

V gene TRBV11-2 combines with J gene TRBJ1-1, with D possibly TRBD1 on 6 matching bases. The CDR3 spans 16 residues. Germline V gene sequence: CDR1 SGHAT, CDR2 FQNNGV. V lost 5 bases and J lost 3, with 19 bases in between. This CDR3 reads CASSPMTRGWDTEAFF. The CDR3, as DNA: TGTGCCAGCAGCCCCATGACCAGGGGCTGGGACACTGAAGCTTTCTTT.

The chain carries TRBV6-5 and TRBJ1-4; 9 bases are shared with TRBD1. Germline CDR1 reads MNHEY; CDR2 reads SVGAGI. The ends lost 7 bases at V and 6 bases at J; junction bases unmatched: 6. CDR3 size: 14 residues. The chain's CDR3 is CASTRTGVDEKLFF. DNA of the CDR3: TGTGCCAGCACCCGGACAGGGGTCGATGAAAAACTGTTTTTT.

This clone is a singleton in its sample. Other DNA sequences in the sample encode the same CDR3. This sequence joins TRBV30 and TRBJ2-3, with D unresolved. Germline loops: CDR1 GTSNPN, CDR2 SVGIG (reference sequence). This CDR3 contains 11 residues. Trimming left V 2 bases short and J 2 bases short, with 2 bases between. Here the CDR3 DNA reads TGTGCCTGGAGTCTCACAGATACGCAGTATTTT. This encodes CAWSLTDTQYF. Combining the CDR3 with reference TRBV30 and TRBJ2-3 gives the whole variable domain SQTIHQWPATLVQPVGSPLSLECTVEGTSNPNLYWYRQAAGRGLQLLFYSVGIGQISSEVPQNLSASRPQDRQFILSSKKLLLSDSGFYLCAWSLTDTQYFGPGTRLTVL.

This chain joins TRBV28 and TRBJ2-3, with 8 bases that match TRBD2. The CDR3 length is 13 residues. After removal of 1 base from V and 10 bases from J, the junction contained 4 bases not matched to a gene. CDR1 is MDHEN and CDR2 is SYDVKM in the germline V gene. In DNA, the CDR3 is TGTGCCAGCAGTTTATTGGGACTAGTGTCGCAGTATTTT. Its protein product is CASSLLGLVSQYF.

The V and J genes are TRBV7-3 and TRBJ2-2; TRBD1 matches at 8 bases. V was pared by 6 bases and J by 6 bases, with 9 bases of the junction left unmatched. From germline, CDR1 is SGHTA and CDR2 FQGTGA. This CDR3 is 15 amino acids long. CDR3 bases: TGTGCCAGCAGTACGCACCAGGGGGCCGCCGGGGAGCTGTTTTTT. Protein product: CASSTHQGAAGELFF.

The chain joins TRBV28 to TRBJ1-2, with a weak D call TRBD1 (5 bases). The CDR3 spans 16 residues. The germline V gene has CDR1 MDHEN and CDR2 SYDVKM. V was clipped by 6 bases and J by 2 bases, with 19 bases between them. The CDR3 region is CASREGPGLSNYGYTF. As DNA, the CDR3 is TGTGCCAGCAGAGAGGGGCCCGGGCTTTCCAACTATGGCTACACCTTC.